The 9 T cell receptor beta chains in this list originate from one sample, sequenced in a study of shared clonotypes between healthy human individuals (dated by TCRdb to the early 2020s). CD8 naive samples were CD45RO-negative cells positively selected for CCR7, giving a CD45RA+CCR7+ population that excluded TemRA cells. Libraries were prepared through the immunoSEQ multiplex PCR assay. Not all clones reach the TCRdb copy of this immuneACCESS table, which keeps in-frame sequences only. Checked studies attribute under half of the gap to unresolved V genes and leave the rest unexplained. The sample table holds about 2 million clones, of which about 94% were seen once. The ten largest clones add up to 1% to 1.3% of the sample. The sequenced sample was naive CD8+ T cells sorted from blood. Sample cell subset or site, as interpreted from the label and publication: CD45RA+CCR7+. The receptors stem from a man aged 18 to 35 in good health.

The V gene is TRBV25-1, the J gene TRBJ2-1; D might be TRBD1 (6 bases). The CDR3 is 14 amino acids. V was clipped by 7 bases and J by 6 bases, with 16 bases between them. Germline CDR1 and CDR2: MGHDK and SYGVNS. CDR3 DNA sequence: TGTGCCAGCACTAGCAGGGGTCGAGCCAATGAGCAGTTCTTC. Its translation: CASTSRGRANEQFF.

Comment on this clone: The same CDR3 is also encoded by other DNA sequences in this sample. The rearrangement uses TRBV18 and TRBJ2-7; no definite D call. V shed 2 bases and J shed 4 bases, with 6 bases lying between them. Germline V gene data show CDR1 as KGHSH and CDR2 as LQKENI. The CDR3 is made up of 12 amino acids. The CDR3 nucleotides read TGTGCCAGCTCACCAACCGTATACGAGCAGTACTTC. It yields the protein CASSPTVYEQYF.

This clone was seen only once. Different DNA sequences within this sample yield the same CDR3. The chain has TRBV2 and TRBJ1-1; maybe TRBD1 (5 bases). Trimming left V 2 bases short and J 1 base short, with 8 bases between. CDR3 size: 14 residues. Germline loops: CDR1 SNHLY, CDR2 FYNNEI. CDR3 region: CASSETGENTEAFF. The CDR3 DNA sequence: TGTGCCAGCAGTGAAACAGGAGAGAACACTGAAGCTTTCTTT. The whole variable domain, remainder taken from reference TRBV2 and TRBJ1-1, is EPEVTQTPSHQVTQMGQEVILRCVPISNHLYFYWYRQILGQKVEFLVSFYNNEISEKSEIFDDQFSVERPDGSNFTLKIRSTKLEDSAMYFCASSETGENTEAFFGQGTRLTVV.

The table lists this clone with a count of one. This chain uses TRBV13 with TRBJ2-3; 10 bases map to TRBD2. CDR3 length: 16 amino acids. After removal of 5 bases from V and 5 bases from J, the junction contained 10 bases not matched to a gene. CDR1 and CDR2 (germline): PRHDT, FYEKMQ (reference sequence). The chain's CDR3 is CASSAPSGSRGDTQYF. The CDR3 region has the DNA TGTGCCAGCAGCGCCCCTAGCGGGAGCCGTGGAGATACGCAGTATTTT.

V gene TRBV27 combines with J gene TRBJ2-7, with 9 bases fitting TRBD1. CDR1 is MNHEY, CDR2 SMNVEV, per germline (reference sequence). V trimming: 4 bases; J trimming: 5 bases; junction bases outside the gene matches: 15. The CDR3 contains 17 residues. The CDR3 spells CASSSSWGDRVPHEQYF. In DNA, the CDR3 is TGTGCCAGCAGTTCATCCTGGGGGGACAGGGTCCCTCACGAGCAGTACTTC.

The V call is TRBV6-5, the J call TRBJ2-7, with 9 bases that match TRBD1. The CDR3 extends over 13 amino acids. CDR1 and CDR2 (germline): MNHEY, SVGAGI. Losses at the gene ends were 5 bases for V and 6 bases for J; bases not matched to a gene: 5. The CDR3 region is CASSMDRGVEQYF. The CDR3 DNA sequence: TGTGCCAGCAGTATGGACAGGGGCGTCGAGCAGTACTTC.

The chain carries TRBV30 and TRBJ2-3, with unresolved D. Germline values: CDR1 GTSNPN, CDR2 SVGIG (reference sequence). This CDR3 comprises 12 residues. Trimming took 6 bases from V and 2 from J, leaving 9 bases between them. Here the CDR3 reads CACEVLTDTQYF. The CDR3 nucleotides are TGTGCCTGCGAAGTACTCACAGATACGCAGTATTTT. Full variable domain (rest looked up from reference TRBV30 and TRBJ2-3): SQTIHQWPATLVQPVGSPLSLECTVEGTSNPNLYWYRQAAGRGLQLLFYSVGIGQISSEVPQNLSASRPQDRQFILSSKKLLLSDSGFYLCACEVLTDTQYFGPGTRLTVL.

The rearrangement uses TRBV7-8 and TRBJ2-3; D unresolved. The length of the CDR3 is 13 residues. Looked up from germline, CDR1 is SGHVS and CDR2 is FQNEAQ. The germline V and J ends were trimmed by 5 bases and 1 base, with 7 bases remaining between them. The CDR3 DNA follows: TGTGCCAGCAGCCGAGACGGCACAGATACGCAGTATTTT. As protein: CASSRDGTDTQYF.

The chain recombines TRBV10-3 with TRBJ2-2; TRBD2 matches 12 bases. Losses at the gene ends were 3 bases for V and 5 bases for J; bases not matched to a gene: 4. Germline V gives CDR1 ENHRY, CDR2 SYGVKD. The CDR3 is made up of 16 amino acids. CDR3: CAISDLAGGPTGELFF. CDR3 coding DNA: TGTGCCATCAGTGATCTAGCGGGAGGGCCGACCGGGGAGCTGTTTTTT.